Below, 30 T cell receptor beta chains from the same sample are listed, as sequenced in a study of T cell responses to AZD1222 COVID-19 vaccine. TCRdb's table, derived via immunoSEQ multiplex PCR, lists solely in-frame clones and lacks some. The sample contains over 130,000 clones, about 91% of which appear only once. This specimen consisted of peripheral blood, obtained on day 0 of AZD1222 vaccination. The receptors were gathered from an adult in good health.

V usage is TRBV11-2 and J usage is TRBJ2-7; 8 bases are shared with TRBD2. Germline V gives CDR1 SGHAT, CDR2 FQNNGV. The V gene end was trimmed by 1 base and the J gene end by 7 bases; junction bases not matched to a gene: 9. The CDR3 length is 15 residues. CDR3 nucleotides: TGTGCCAGCAGCTTAGTGGCAGCGGGAGTTGGAGAGCAGTACTTC. This translates into CASSLVAAGVGEQYF.

The gene calls are TRBV7-2 and TRBJ1-2; no definite D call. Looked up from germline, CDR1 is SGHTA and CDR2 is FQGNSA. This CDR3 comprises 13 residues. Trimming shortened V by 0 bases and J by 9 bases, and 11 bases separated the two germline ends. The CDR3 DNA reads as TGTGCCAGCAGCTTAGCGCCGACGGATCGCTACACCTTC. Translating it yields CASSLAPTDRYTF.

This rearrangement joins TRBV9 to TRBJ2-1; the match to TRBD1 covers 8 bases. J lost 14 bases, V lost 4 bases, and 8 bases had no gene match. The V gene's germline CDR1 is SGDLS and CDR2 YYNGEE. The CDR3 is made up of 12 amino acids. CDR3 sequence reads: CASSPRVGQEFF. The CDR3 nucleotides read TGTGCCAGCAGCCCCCGGGTGGGACAGGAGTTCTTC.

V gene TRBV7-2 combines with J gene TRBJ2-2; TRBD1 matches at 10 bases. The germline gives CDR1 SGHTA, CDR2 FQGNSA. J lost 4 bases, V lost 5 bases, and 4 bases had no gene match. The CDR3 is 15 amino acids. CDR3 sequence (DNA): TGTGCCAGCAGCAGGACAGGGGGGACCACCGGGGAGCTGTTTTTT. This encodes CASSRTGGTTGELFF.

The rearrangement joins TRBV6-5 to TRBJ1-1; a weak D match, TRBD1 (5 bases). Trimming took 6 bases from V and 3 from J, leaving 11 bases between them. Germline lookup yields CDR1 MNHEY and CDR2 SVGAGI. The CDR3 consists of 13 residues. CDR3 loop: CASSRGGYTEAFF. CDR3 coding DNA: TGTGCCAGCAGCCGCGGGGGTTACACTGAAGCTTTCTTT.

This chain links TRBV27 with TRBJ1-4, with D possibly being TRBD1 (6 bases). V gave up 8 bases and J gave up 6 bases, with 22 bases separating them. The CDR3 has 16 residues. Germline CDR1 and CDR2: MNHEY and SMNVEV (reference sequence). The CDR3 nucleotides read TGTGCCAGCCGGTCGGATAGGGGGGCAAGCGATGAAAAACTGTTTTTT. Translation: CASRSDRGASDEKLFF.

The chain links TRBV19 to TRBJ2-4, with 7 bases lining up with TRBD1. The CDR3 is 13 amino acids. The germline V gene has CDR1 LNHDA and CDR2 SQIVND (reference sequence). Trimming took 6 bases from V and 6 from J; bases not matched to a gene: 5. Here the CDR3 reads CASSVTGINIQYF. CDR3 nucleotides: TGTGCCAGTAGCGTGACAGGGATAAACATTCAGTACTTC.

The chain couples TRBV4-2 to TRBJ1-4, with 7 bases that match TRBD1. V gave up 2 bases and J gave up 8 bases; unmatched junction bases: 8. Germline V gene lookup returns CDR1 LGHNA and CDR2 YNFKEQ. This CDR3 is built from 15 residues. The CDR3 DNA reads TGTGCCAGCAGCCAAACCCGACAGGGTGGAGAAAAACTGTTTTTT. It yields the protein CASSQTRQGGEKLFF.

This chain uses TRBV10-3 with TRBJ2-5; tentative D call: TRBD1 (5 bases). V lost 6 bases to trimming and J lost 0 bases, with 8 bases between them. This CDR3 comprises 13 residues. Germline V gives CDR1 ENHRY, CDR2 SYGVKD. Written as DNA, the CDR3 is TGTGCCATCAGCCTCAGGGACCAAGAGACCCAGTACTTC. It codes for CAISLRDQETQYF.

This chain joins TRBV19 and TRBJ2-2, with a possible D match to TRBD1 (8 bases). CDR1 is LNHDA and CDR2 is SQIVND in the germline V gene (reference sequence). V was clipped by 4 bases and J by 7 bases, with 13 bases between them. The CDR3 totals 14 residues. CDR3: CASSRTGRGGELFF. The CDR3 DNA is TGTGCCAGTAGTAGGACAGGGAGGGGCGGGGAGCTGTTTTTT.

V usage is TRBV7-2 and J usage is TRBJ2-3; the D is unclear. V gave up 5 bases and J gave up 2 bases, with 14 bases separating them. The germline CDR1 and CDR2 sequences are SGHTA and FQGNSA. CDR3 length: 15 residues. CDR3 sequence: CASSQRRRNTDTQYF. DNA for the CDR3: TGTGCCAGCAGCCAACGCCGCAGGAACACAGATACGCAGTATTTT.

The rearrangement uses TRBV28 and TRBJ2-7, with a tentative D call TRBD2 (5 bases). This CDR3 spans 15 amino acids. Trimming shortened V by 5 bases and J by 0 bases, and 14 bases separated the two germline ends. CDR1 and CDR2 (germline): MDHEN, SYDVKM. DNA for the CDR3: TGTGCCAGCAGTCGGAGGACGGTGAGCTCCTACGAGCAGTACTTC. Amino acid sequence: CASSRRTVSSYEQYF.

V gene TRBV4-1 combines with J gene TRBJ2-1, with 11 bases identical to TRBD2. Germline V gene sequence: CDR1 MGHRA, CDR2 YSYEKL. The CDR3 covers 22 residues. Unmatched junction bases numbered 22, after V lost 4 bases and J lost 2 bases. In DNA, the CDR3 is TGCGCCAGCAGCCCGACCGCGCCATCCGGGCTAGCGGGAGGATCAGCCTACAATGAGCAGTTCTTC. Its translation is CASSPTAPSGLAGGSAYNEQFF.

This clone appeared a single time. The V and J genes are TRBV19 and TRBJ2-5; 10 bases are shared with TRBD2. The CDR3 loop spans 14 amino acids. Looked up from germline, CDR1 is LNHDA and CDR2 is SQIVND (reference sequence). The junction had 6 bases not matched to a gene; V was cut back by 6 bases and J by 5 bases. CDR3: CASRKREGGETQYF. The CDR3 DNA is TGTGCCAGTAGAAAGCGGGAGGGCGGGGAGACCCAGTACTTC.

The chain links TRBV7-8 to TRBJ2-7; D unclear. V was pared by 1 base and J by 3 bases, with 10 bases between. CDR3 length: 14 amino acids. Germline values: CDR1 SGHVS, CDR2 FQNEAQ. CDR3 in amino acids: CASSLEGGHYEQYF. The CDR3 coding sequence is TGTGCCAGCAGCTTAGAGGGCGGTCACTACGAGCAGTACTTC.

The gene calls are TRBV11-2 and TRBJ2-7; 7 bases match TRBD2. The CDR3 is 15 amino acids. Trimming at V came to 8 bases and at J to 4 bases, leaving 14 bases not matched to a gene. Germline V gene data show CDR1 as SGHAT and CDR2 as FQNNGV. The CDR3 DNA reads TGTGCCAGCTGTTTAAACCGGGACGGGGGGTACGAGCAGTACTTC. Residues: CASCLNRDGGYEQYF.

The chain has TRBV4-1 and TRBJ1-4; D might be TRBD1 (6 bases). V gave up 1 base and J gave up 7 bases, with 19 bases separating them. The CDR3 sequence is 17 residues long. Germline CDR1 MGHRA, CDR2 YSYEKL. The CDR3 protein is CASSQGWAGAGGEKLFF. CDR3 bases: TGCGCCAGCAGCCAAGGATGGGCGGGGGCTGGGGGTGAAAAACTGTTTTTT.

The chain uses TRBV6-5 and TRBJ1-1; 8 bases line up with TRBD1. The junction had 7 bases not matched to a gene; V was cut back by 5 bases and J by 5 bases. The V gene's germline CDR1 is MNHEY and CDR2 SVGAGI. The CDR3 extends over 14 amino acids. The CDR3 nucleotides read TGTGCCAGCAGTCGCCAGGGGGCGCCGACTGAAGCTTTCTTT. Protein product: CASSRQGAPTEAFF.

The genes are TRBV27 and TRBJ2-4, with TRBD1 matching over 9 bases. The CDR3 covers 15 residues. Germline values: CDR1 MNHEY, CDR2 SMNVEV (reference sequence). The V segment lost 7 bases and the J segment 1 base; nucleotides outside the gene matches: 5. CDR3 DNA: TGTGCCAGCATAGGACAGGGGAGGGCCAAAAACATTCAGTACTTC. This translates into CASIGQGRAKNIQYF.

This CDR3 reads CASSLRGNEKLFF. CDR3 DNA sequence: TGTGCCAGCAGCTTGAGGGGAAATGAAAAACTGTTTTTT. The chain links TRBV5-6 to TRBJ1-4, with D maybe TRBD1 (5 bases). CDR1 SGHDT and CDR2 YYEEEE come from the germline V gene. The CDR3 consists of 13 residues. The V end was cut by 1 base, the J end by 5 bases, with 6 bases between.

The chain is built from TRBV4-1 and TRBJ2-2; D gene ambiguous. V lost 3 bases and J lost 3, with 14 bases in between. CDR1 and CDR2 (germline): MGHRA, YSYEKL. CDR3 length: 16 residues. The CDR3 DNA sequence: TGCGCCAGCAGCCAGGGCTTAGTGATGGACACCGGGGAGCTGTTTTTT. Its protein is CASSQGLVMDTGELFF.

The chain joins TRBV7-2 to TRBJ2-7, with a possible D match to TRBD1 (5 bases). CDR3 length equals 15 residues. The germline V and J ends were trimmed by 5 bases and 4 bases, with 18 bases remaining between them. The germline V gene has CDR1 SGHTA and CDR2 FQGNSA. In DNA form, the CDR3 reads TGTGCCAGCAGCCAAGGGCCGCAGGGTCGATACGAGCAGTACTTC. This encodes CASSQGPQGRYEQYF.

The sample holds a few counts of this clone. The chain uses TRBV11-2 and TRBJ2-5; D is uncertain. The CDR3 has 14 residues. CDR1 and CDR2 (germline): SGHAT, FQNNGV. Trimming removed 3 bases from V and 0 bases from J, with 8 bases in between. The CDR3 nucleotides read TGTGCCAGCAGCTTTTACTCACACCAAGAGACCCAGTACTTC. Its translation: CASSFYSHQETQYF.

The J gene is TRBJ1-2, the V gene TRBV7-2; no definite D call. Germline CDR1 and CDR2: SGHTA and FQGNSA. Trimming removed 7 bases from V and 3 bases from J, with 15 bases in between. CDR3 length: 14 residues. The CDR3 DNA follows: TGTGCCAGCACTTTCAGCGAAAGGGACTATGGCTACACCTTC. Its protein is CASTFSERDYGYTF.

The chain couples TRBV20-1 to TRBJ2-1; no reliable D call. The CDR3 extends over 11 amino acids. Germline V lookup: CDR1 DFQATT, CDR2 SNEGSKA (reference sequence). The CDR3 spells CRARRDLEQFF. The CDR3 DNA follows: TGCAGGGCTCGAAGAGACCTGGAGCAGTTCTTC.

This clone was recorded a few times. The rearrangement uses TRBV7-3 and TRBJ1-1, with D unclear. The V and J ends lost 4 bases and 4 bases respectively, with 10 bases between them. Germline-derived CDR1 and CDR2 are SGHTA and FQGTGA. This CDR3 spans 13 amino acids. CDR3 nucleotide sequence: TGTGCCAGCAGCTGGGGAGGCGGCACTGAAGCTTTCTTT. Residues: CASSWGGGTEAFF.

The chain employs TRBV3-1 (or the pseudogene TRBV3-2) and TRBJ2-2; D uncertain. CDR3 length: 13 amino acids. Germline V lookup: CDR1 LGHDT, CDR2 YNNKEL (reference sequence). V was shortened by 4 bases and J by 9 bases, with 12 bases between the two germline ends. The CDR3 sequence: CASSLIATRELFF. CDR3 coding DNA: TGTGCCAGCAGCCTAATAGCTACTCGGGAGCTGTTTTTT.

The chain joins TRBV30 to TRBJ2-7, with 9 positions matching TRBD1. V trimming: 3 bases; J trimming: 3 bases; junction bases outside the gene matches: 9. This CDR3 has 15 residues. Germline loops: CDR1 GTSNPN, CDR2 SVGIG (reference sequence). The CDR3 DNA is TGTGCCTGGAGCGGGCTGGGGACAGGGTACTACGAGCAGTACTTC. Protein: CAWSGLGTGYYEQYF.

This clone has at least ten counts. The genes are TRBV10-3 and TRBJ2-7; 8 bases are a match to TRBD1. Germline CDR1 and CDR2: ENHRY and SYGVKD. This CDR3 is built from 15 residues. V lost 6 bases to trimming and J lost 12 bases; unmatched junction nucleotides: 19. The CDR3 here is CAISRPPGQAASRYF. CDR3 DNA sequence: TGTGCCATCAGCCGCCCACCGGGACAGGCCGCTTCAAGGTACTTC.

The CDR3 DNA reads as TGTGCCAGCCGAAGGGGTCTAGGCACTTCTATCCAAGAGACCCAGTACTTC. It specifies CASRRGLGTSIQETQYF. The rearrangement uses TRBV2 and TRBJ2-5; D might be TRBD1 (5 bases). The V end was cut by 8 bases, the J end by 1 base, with 23 bases between. CDR3 length: 17 amino acids. Per germline, CDR1 SNHLY and CDR2 FYNNEI. The full variable domain, with the rest looked up from reference TRBV2 and TRBJ2-5, is EPEVTQTPSHQVTQMGQEVILRCVPISNHLYFYWYRQILGQKVEFLVSFYNNEISEKSEIFDDQFSVERPDGSNFTLKIRSTKLEDSAMYFCASRRGLGTSIQETQYFGPGTRLLVL.